Listed here are 14 T cell receptor beta chains from one sample, sequenced in a study of identical twins. Each CDR3 protein is one row after TCRdb ran MiXCR on the 5' RACE reads. This sample has about 530,000 distinct CDR3 sequences, with 13% to 15% found just once. The data also belong to a second study, concerning yellow fever vaccine responses in identical twins.

Sequencing was performed on CD4+ T cells sorted from blood. The receptors originated from a woman between 18 and 30 years old in good health.

This chain uses TRBV3-1 with TRBJ2-3, with D unresolved. V was trimmed by 4 bases and J by 4 bases, leaving 12 bases between them. Germline values: CDR1 LGHDT, CDR2 YNNKEL (reference sequence). CDR3 length: 14 residues. CDR3 sequence: CASSLGSRADTQYF. The CDR3 region has the DNA TGTGCCAGCAGCCTTGGGTCACGGGCAGATACGCAGTATTTT.

Only a few counts were recorded for this clonotype. The V and J genes are TRBV5-1 and TRBJ2-7; D unresolved. Looked up from germline, CDR1 is SGHRS and CDR2 is YFSETQ. There are 15 residues in the CDR3. The V gene lost 0 bases and the J gene lost 6 bases, with 16 bases spanning the gap. The CDR3 coding sequence is TGCGCCAGCAGCTTGGAGGCGAGGTCTCGTGCCGAGCAGTACTTC. It codes for CASSLEARSRAEQYF.

This clonotype was observed many times. The chain uses TRBV12-3 or TRBV12-4 and TRBJ1-1, with no clear D. The CDR3 consists of 14 residues. V lost 5 bases to trimming and J lost 0 bases, with 10 bases between them. The CDR3 here is CASSRTNMNTEAFF. DNA of the CDR3: TGTGCCAGCAGTCGAACTAATATGAACACTGAAGCTTTCTTT.

The chain uses TRBV5-1 and TRBJ1-4; D possibly corresponds to TRBD1 (6 bases). The CDR3 has 18 amino acids. V lost 3 bases and J 2 bases, leaving 20 bases between the germline ends. Germline loops: CDR1 SGHRS, CDR2 YFSETQ. As DNA, the CDR3 is TGCGCCAGCAGCTCCAGGGCCCCAGGGGTCGGCACTAATGAAAAACTGTTTTTT. This codes for CASSSRAPGVGTNEKLFF.

This clonotype came up a few times. This chain links TRBV6-5 with TRBJ1-1, with TRBD1 matching 10 bases. CDR1 and CDR2 (germline): MNHEY, SVGAGI. The CDR3 spans 14 residues. The J segment lost 10 bases and the V segment lost 2 bases, leaving 7 bases of the junction unmatched. The CDR3 here is CASSYQTGGRRAFF. CDR3 in DNA: TGTGCCAGCAGTTACCAGACAGGGGGCAGAAGAGCTTTCTTT.

This clonotype has only a few counts. The chain links TRBV20-1 to TRBJ1-5, with TRBD1 as a possible D gene (6 bases). The CDR3 runs to 12 residues. Germline lookup yields CDR1 DFQATT and CDR2 SNEGSKA (reference sequence). V was clipped by 6 bases and J by 4 bases, with 10 bases between them. The CDR3 region is CSAEQGNQPQHF. In DNA, the CDR3 is TGCAGTGCGGAACAGGGAAATCAGCCCCAGCATTTT.

This clonotype was counted between two and nine times. CDR3 loop: CASSSGVFNTQYF. Written as DNA, the CDR3 is TGTGCCAGCAGCTCGGGTGTGTTCAATACGCAGTATTTT. The genes are TRBV11-3 and TRBJ2-3; D is uncertain. This CDR3 comprises 13 residues. The ends were cut back, 4 bases at V and 7 bases at J, with 12 bases in the middle. CDR1 is SGHNT and CDR2 is YENEEA in the germline V gene.

The chain has TRBV20-1 and TRBJ1-1, with D maybe TRBD1 (6 bases). CDR1 and CDR2 from the germline V gene are DFQATT and SNEGSKA (reference sequence). V was cut by 3 bases and J by 6 bases, with 23 bases left in between. The CDR3 loop spans 16 amino acids. In DNA form, the CDR3 reads TGCAGTGCTAGCCGGGGGCTGGGTAGTGATAAACCTGAAGCTTTCTTT. Residues: CSASRGLGSDKPEAFF.

There are a few counts of this clonotype. This chain joins TRBV20-1 and TRBJ2-5; D is uncertain. The germline V and J ends were trimmed by 0 bases and 2 bases, with 7 bases remaining between them. The CDR3 totals 13 residues. Germline CDR1 reads DFQATT; CDR2 reads SNEGSKA (reference sequence). The CDR3 region is CSAREPFQETQYF. CDR3 nucleotides: TGCAGTGCTAGAGAACCGTTTCAAGAGACCCAGTACTTC.

The chain recombines TRBV6-1 with TRBJ2-1, with 12 bases that match TRBD2. V was clipped by 2 bases and J by 5 bases; unmatched bases: 4. CDR1 and CDR2 (germline): MNHNS, SASEGT. The CDR3 sequence is 16 residues long. CDR3 residues: CASSEWRTSGDNEQFF. Here the CDR3 DNA reads TGTGCCAGCAGTGAATGGAGGACTAGCGGGGACAATGAGCAGTTCTTC.

The V gene is TRBV29-1, the J gene TRBJ1-2; tentatively, D is TRBD1 (5 bases). Germline CDR1 and CDR2: SQVTM and ANQGSEA. The germline V and J ends were trimmed by 3 bases and 5 bases, with 13 bases remaining between them. The CDR3 consists of 13 residues. CDR3 amino acids: CSVEVGTWYGYTF. CDR3 sequence (DNA): TGCAGCGTTGAGGTCGGGACGTGGTATGGCTACACCTTC.

There are a few counts of this clonotype. The CDR3 DNA reads TGTGCCAGTACCCCCTGGGACATCCGCATGAACACTGAAGCTTTCTTT. Its translation is CASTPWDIRMNTEAFF. The V and J genes are TRBV19 and TRBJ1-1; perhaps TRBD1 as D (6 bases). This CDR3 has 16 amino acids. With 7 bases removed from V and 0 bases from J, the gap between germline ends came to 18 bases. The germline V gene encodes CDR1 LNHDA and CDR2 SQIVND (reference sequence).

This chain links TRBV28 with TRBJ2-1; the match to TRBD2 covers 9 bases. Germline assignment: CDR1 MDHEN and CDR2 SYDVKM. The V segment lost 6 bases and the J segment 0 bases; nucleotides outside the gene matches: 6. The CDR3 totals 16 residues. This chain's CDR3 is CASSSVAGASYNEQFF. DNA of the CDR3: TGTGCCAGCAGCTCAGTAGCGGGGGCCTCCTACAATGAGCAGTTCTTC.

This clonotype was observed a handful of times. The J gene is TRBJ2-7, the V gene TRBV20-1; 7 bases line up with TRBD2. The germline V gene has CDR1 DFQATT and CDR2 SNEGSKA (reference sequence). The CDR3 is 14 residues long. V was clipped by 2 bases and J by 3 bases; unmatched bases: 7. In DNA form, the CDR3 reads TGCAGTGCTAGACCGGGAGGTTTGTTCTACGAGCAGTACTTC. It codes for CSARPGGLFYEQYF.